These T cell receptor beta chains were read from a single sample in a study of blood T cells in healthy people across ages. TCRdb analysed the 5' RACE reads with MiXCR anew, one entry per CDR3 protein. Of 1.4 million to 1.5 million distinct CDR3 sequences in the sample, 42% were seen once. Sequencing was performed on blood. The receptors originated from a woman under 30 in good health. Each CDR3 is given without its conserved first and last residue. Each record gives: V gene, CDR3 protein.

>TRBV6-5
ASTHGGFGYT
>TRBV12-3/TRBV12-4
ASSPTGGEFYEQY
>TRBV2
ASMKGLATYEQY
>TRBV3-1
ASTSGQGFYEQY
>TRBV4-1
ASRPGLAGGFQETQY
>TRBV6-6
ASSYSSGYT
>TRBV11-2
ASSPRSGGAWDEQF
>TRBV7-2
ASSTQTGAAYGYT
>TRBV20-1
SARDLGPGGSYEQY
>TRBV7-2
ASSQGRGDNEQF
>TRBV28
ASSRYQGEDTQY
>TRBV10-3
AFGTGGMGEQY
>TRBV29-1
SVEGSYNGQF
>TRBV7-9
ASRKTPASTDTQY
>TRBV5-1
ASSSSLGGHSYNEQF
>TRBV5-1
ASSLEGYDTGELF
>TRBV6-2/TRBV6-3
ASTFPNENTQY
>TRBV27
ASSLVGGHYGYT
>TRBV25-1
ASSEWMTGPDNEQF
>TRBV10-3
AILITSGVSTDTQY
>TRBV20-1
SARGTSGVWADTQY
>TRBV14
ASSQGSTAGGRGSSYEQY
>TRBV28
ASSLIRDSPDYGYT
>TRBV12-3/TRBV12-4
ASSLTSDSEQY
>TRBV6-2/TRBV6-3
ASSPFYRDKFYQQY
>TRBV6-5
ASSPGTGGVDGYT
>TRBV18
ASSPALWAYNEQF
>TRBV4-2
ASSQGISGGAYDEQY
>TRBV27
ASSLALTSGYNEQF
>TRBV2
ASTDLGRDTDTQY
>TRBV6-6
ASNTSPDTQY
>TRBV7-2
ASSLRVGDSYEQY
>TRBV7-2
ASSLISGGGDTQY
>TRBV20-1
SAAFRDRTIEQY
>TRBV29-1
SVDRVKGTQY
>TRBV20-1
SATGSGGSMGELF
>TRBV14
ASSPDPGSRTDTQY
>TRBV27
ASSFRAGADTQY
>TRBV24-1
ATSVAATDTQY
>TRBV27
ASSPFDRGHSPLH
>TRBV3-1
ASSYRLAGDEQY
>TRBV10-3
AITPSGSSYNEQF
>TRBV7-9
ASPRGLGTDTQY
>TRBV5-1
ASSFGTGTGLRDYNEQF
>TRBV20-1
SARDHSSYEQY
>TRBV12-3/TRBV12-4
ASSLGTQLPQH
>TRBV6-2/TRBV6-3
ASSPHLGSGGTYNEQF
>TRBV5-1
ASSEKAGGAYNEQF
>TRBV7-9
AGGGGADQPQH
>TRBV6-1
ATQLNTEAF
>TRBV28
ASSPGGASSYNEQF
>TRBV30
AWSLGGGKYEQY
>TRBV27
ASSVTGAEQF
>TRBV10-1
ASSESRDPSEQY